A selection of T cell receptor beta chains follows, all from one sample in a study of response to subunit inactivated influenza vaccine. TCRdb re-analysed the RT-PCR reads in MiXCR, keeping a single row per CDR3 protein. The top ten clones hold roughly a tenth of a sample with 750,000 to 850,000 distinct CDR3 sequences, approximately 17% of them seen once. The source was PBMCs from blood, collected 5 days after vaccination. These receptors were collected from a man aged 45-65 years who received an inactivated influenza vaccine. Each CDR3 is given with its conserved first and last residue. The order of the fields is clone size, D gene, J gene, V gene, CDR3 DNA, CDR3 protein. The D gene is left open where the match is weak. Clone size is not always given. Where it is, it says once, few, many or a class for expanded clones.

clone size: few
D gene: .
J gene: TRBJ2-5
V gene: TRBV4-1
CDR3 DNA: TGCGCCAGCAGCCGTCAGAGCCCACACCAAGAGACCCAGTACTTC
CDR3 protein: CASSRQSPHQETQYF

clone size: few
D gene: .
J gene: TRBJ2-3
V gene: TRBV6-5
CDR3 DNA: TGTGCCAGCAGTTACCGACGACTAGGCACAGATACGCAGTATTTT
CDR3 protein: CASSYRRLGTDTQYF

clone size: few
D gene: TRBD2
J gene: TRBJ2-7
V gene: TRBV12-3/TRBV12-4
CDR3 DNA: TGTGCCAGCAGATTATCGGGGGGAGGGGACGAGCAGTACTTC
CDR3 protein: CASRLSGGGDEQYF

clone size: many
D gene: TRBD2
J gene: TRBJ2-3
V gene: TRBV12-3/TRBV12-4
CDR3 DNA: TGTGCCAGCAGTTTAGGATGGACTAGCGGTACAGATACGCAGTATTTT
CDR3 protein: CASSLGWTSGTDTQYF

clone size: .
D gene: .
J gene: TRBJ2-3
V gene: TRBV30
CDR3 DNA: TGTGCCTGGAGTGGTTACGGAACAGGGAACGCAGATACGCAGTATTTT
CDR3 protein: CAWSGYGTGNADTQYF

clone size: few
D gene: .
J gene: TRBJ1-2
V gene: TRBV7-9
CDR3 DNA: TGTGCCAGCAGCTTAGGGGGCAGATACTATGGCTACACCTTC
CDR3 protein: CASSLGGRYYGYTF

clone size: many
D gene: .
J gene: TRBJ1-3
V gene: TRBV5-1
CDR3 DNA: TGCGCCAGCAGCTCGGACGGGACCTCTGGAAACACCATATATTTT
CDR3 protein: CASSSDGTSGNTIYF

clone size: .
D gene: TRBD1
J gene: TRBJ2-7
V gene: TRBV20-1
CDR3 DNA: TGCAGTGCTGCCGGGACAGGTCGACACGAGCAGTACTTC
CDR3 protein: CSAAGTGRHEQYF

clone size: .
D gene: .
J gene: TRBJ2-1
V gene: TRBV5-1
CDR3 DNA: TGCGCCACATCTCCCACTTATACGTACAATGAGCAGTTCTTC
CDR3 protein: CATSPTYTYNEQFF

clone size: few
D gene: .
J gene: TRBJ2-2
V gene: TRBV12-3/TRBV12-4
CDR3 DNA: TGTGCCAGCAGTTCCCCAATTAGGAACACCGGGGAGCTGTTTTTT
CDR3 protein: CASSSPIRNTGELFF

clone size: few
D gene: .
J gene: TRBJ2-7
V gene: TRBV12-5
CDR3 DNA: TGTGCTAGTGGTTTGGTACGTCAGGACGGCGAGCAGTACTTC
CDR3 protein: CASGLVRQDGEQYF

clone size: few
D gene: .
J gene: TRBJ2-5
V gene: TRBV28
CDR3 DNA: TGTGCCAGCAGTCGAACAGGGTACGAGACCCAGTACTTC
CDR3 protein: CASSRTGYETQYF

clone size: .
D gene: .
J gene: TRBJ1-1
V gene: TRBV5-6
CDR3 DNA: TGTGCCAGCAGCTTGGTTTCGGGGGGATGGGGCACTGAAGCTTTCTTT
CDR3 protein: CASSLVSGGWGTEAFF

clone size: .
D gene: .
J gene: TRBJ2-3
V gene: TRBV28
CDR3 DNA: TGTGCCAGCAATCCTCATCTCACAGATACGCAGTATTTT
CDR3 protein: CASNPHLTDTQYF

clone size: few
D gene: TRBD1
J gene: TRBJ1-1
V gene: TRBV12-3/TRBV12-4
CDR3 DNA: TGTGCCAGCAGTCCGAGGACAGGGGGCCACACTGAAGCTTTCTTT
CDR3 protein: CASSPRTGGHTEAFF

clone size: .
D gene: TRBD1
J gene: TRBJ2-1
V gene: TRBV3-1
CDR3 DNA: TGTGCCAGCAGCTTTCCCAGGGGGACTGAGCAGTTCTTC
CDR3 protein: CASSFPRGTEQFF

clone size: .
D gene: .
J gene: TRBJ2-7
V gene: TRBV5-1
CDR3 DNA: TGCGCCAGCAGCTTGGCTCGGGACATTCCCTACGAGCAGTACTTC
CDR3 protein: CASSLARDIPYEQYF

clone size: few
D gene: TRBD1
J gene: TRBJ2-6
V gene: TRBV7-2
CDR3 DNA: TGTGCCAGCCGACAGGGGACAGGGGGGGCCAACGTCCTGACTTTC
CDR3 protein: CASRQGTGGANVLTF

clone size: few
D gene: .
J gene: TRBJ1-2
V gene: TRBV9
CDR3 DNA: TGTGCCAGCAGCGTAGTCTCCACGTATGGCTACACCTTC
CDR3 protein: CASSVVSTYGYTF

clone size: .
D gene: .
J gene: TRBJ1-1
V gene: TRBV4-3
CDR3 DNA: TGCGCCAGCAGCCAAGACAGCCTAATGAACACTGAAGCTTTCTTT
CDR3 protein: CASSQDSLMNTEAFF

clone size: .
D gene: .
J gene: TRBJ1-2
V gene: TRBV10-3
CDR3 DNA: TGTGCCACCCAGAGAGGGGGAGGGGATGGCTACACCTTC
CDR3 protein: CATQRGGGDGYTF

clone size: .
D gene: .
J gene: TRBJ1-3
V gene: TRBV30
CDR3 DNA: TGTGCCTGGAGTGTACGGGACTACGGGAACACCATATATTTT
CDR3 protein: CAWSVRDYGNTIYF

clone size: few
D gene: .
J gene: TRBJ1-3
V gene: TRBV5-1
CDR3 DNA: TGCGCCAGCAGCGATAGGCCTGGAAACACCATATATTTT
CDR3 protein: CASSDRPGNTIYF

clone size: .
D gene: .
J gene: TRBJ1-4
V gene: TRBV20-1
CDR3 DNA: TGCAGTGCTAGTATGCAGGGGAGTAGGACTAATGAAAAACTGTTTTTT
CDR3 protein: CSASMQGSRTNEKLFF

clone size: .
D gene: TRBD2
J gene: TRBJ2-7
V gene: TRBV20-1
CDR3 DNA: TGCAGTGCTACGGCTCCTAAAGGACTAGCGGTCCACGAGCAGTACTTC
CDR3 protein: CSATAPKGLAVHEQYF

clone size: .
D gene: .
J gene: TRBJ1-5
V gene: TRBV20-1
CDR3 DNA: TGCAGTGCTAGAGATAGGCGGGTACGTCAGCCCCAGCATTTT
CDR3 protein: CSARDRRVRQPQHF

clone size: .
D gene: .
J gene: TRBJ2-1
V gene: TRBV5-1
CDR3 DNA: TGCGCCAGCAGCTCTGACAGGAGGTACAATGAGCAGTTCTTC
CDR3 protein: CASSSDRRYNEQFF

clone size: few
D gene: .
J gene: TRBJ2-5
V gene: TRBV18
CDR3 DNA: TGTGCCAGCTCACCCAGGGTTCAAGAGACCCAGTACTTC
CDR3 protein: CASSPRVQETQYF

clone size: .
D gene: .
J gene: TRBJ2-5
V gene: TRBV7-8
CDR3 DNA: TGTGCCAGCAGCCTAGGACGACAACAAGAGACCCAGTACTTC
CDR3 protein: CASSLGRQQETQYF

clone size: many
D gene: TRBD1
J gene: TRBJ2-1
V gene: TRBV5-4
CDR3 DNA: TGTGCCAGCAGCTTGCGGGACAGGAGGACTGAGCAGTTCTTC
CDR3 protein: CASSLRDRRTEQFF

clone size: .
D gene: .
J gene: TRBJ2-5
V gene: TRBV9
CDR3 DNA: TGTGCCAGCAGCGTCACAGGGCGTAAAGAGACCCAGTACTTC
CDR3 protein: CASSVTGRKETQYF

clone size: few
D gene: .
J gene: TRBJ2-7
V gene: TRBV20-1
CDR3 DNA: TGCAGTGCTAGAGATTTCCAAGGCTCCTACGAGCAGTACTTC
CDR3 protein: CSARDFQGSYEQYF

clone size: few
D gene: .
J gene: TRBJ2-7
V gene: TRBV5-6
CDR3 DNA: TGTGCCAGCAGCTTGGCAAGGATTTCGTTGAGGGGGTTCTACGAGCAGTACTTC
CDR3 protein: CASSLARISLRGFYEQYF

clone size: .
D gene: .
J gene: TRBJ2-7
V gene: TRBV4-2
CDR3 DNA: TGTGCCAGCAGCAAGGGGGTCGGCCTCGAAGGAGAGCAGTACTTC
CDR3 protein: CASSKGVGLEGEQYF

clone size: .
D gene: TRBD2
J gene: TRBJ2-1
V gene: TRBV12-3/TRBV12-4
CDR3 DNA: TGTGCCAGCAGTTCTCTAGCGGGGACGCGCAATGAGCAGTTCTTC
CDR3 protein: CASSSLAGTRNEQFF

clone size: few
D gene: .
J gene: TRBJ2-1
V gene: TRBV10-3
CDR3 DNA: TGTGCCATCAGTGGCGCTGAGGCGGACAATGAGCAGTTCTTC
CDR3 protein: CAISGAEADNEQFF

clone size: .
D gene: .
J gene: TRBJ2-6
V gene: TRBV7-2
CDR3 DNA: TGTGCCAGCAGCTTAGGCCACGGCTCTGGGGCCAACGTCCTGACTTTC
CDR3 protein: CASSLGHGSGANVLTF